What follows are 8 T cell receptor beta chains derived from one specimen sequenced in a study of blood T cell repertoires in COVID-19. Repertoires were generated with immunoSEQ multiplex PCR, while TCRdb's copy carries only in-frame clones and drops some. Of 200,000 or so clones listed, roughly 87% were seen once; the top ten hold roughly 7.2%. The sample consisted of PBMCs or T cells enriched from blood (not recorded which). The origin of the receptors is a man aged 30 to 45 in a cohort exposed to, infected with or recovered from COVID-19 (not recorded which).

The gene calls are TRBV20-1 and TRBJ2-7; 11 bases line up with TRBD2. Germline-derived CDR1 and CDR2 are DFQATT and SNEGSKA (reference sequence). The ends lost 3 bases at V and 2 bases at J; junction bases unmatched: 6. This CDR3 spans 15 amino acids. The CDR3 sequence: CSASPGLAATYEQYF. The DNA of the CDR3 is TGCAGTGCTAGTCCGGGACTAGCGGCAACCTACGAGCAGTACTTC.

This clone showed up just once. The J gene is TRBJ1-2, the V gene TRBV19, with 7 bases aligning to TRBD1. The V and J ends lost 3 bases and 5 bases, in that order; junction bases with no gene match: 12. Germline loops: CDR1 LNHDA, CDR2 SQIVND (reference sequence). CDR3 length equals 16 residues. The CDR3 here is CASSITDRTIGYGYTF. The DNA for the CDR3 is TGTGCCAGTAGTATTACGGACAGGACAATCGGATATGGCTACACCTTC.

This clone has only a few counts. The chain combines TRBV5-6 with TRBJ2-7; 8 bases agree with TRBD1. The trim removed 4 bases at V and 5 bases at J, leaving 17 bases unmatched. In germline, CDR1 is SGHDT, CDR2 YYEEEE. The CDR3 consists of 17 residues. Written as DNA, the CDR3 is TGTGCCAGCAGCACCGATGGGGAAGGGCAGGGGGCGAACGAGCAGTACTTC. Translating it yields CASSTDGEGQGANEQYF.

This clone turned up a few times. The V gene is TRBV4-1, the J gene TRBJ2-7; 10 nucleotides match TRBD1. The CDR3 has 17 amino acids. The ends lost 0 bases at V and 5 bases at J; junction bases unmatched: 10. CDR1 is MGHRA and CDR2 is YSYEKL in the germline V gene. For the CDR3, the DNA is TGCGCCAGCAGCCAAGAGTCCCCGGGACAGGGGTACCACGAGCAGTACTTC. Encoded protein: CASSQESPGQGYHEQYF.

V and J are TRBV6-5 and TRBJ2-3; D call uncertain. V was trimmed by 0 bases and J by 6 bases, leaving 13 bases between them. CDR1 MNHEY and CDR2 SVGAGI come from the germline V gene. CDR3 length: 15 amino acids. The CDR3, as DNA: TGTGCCAGCAGTTACTCAATTGGCTTTTCGGATACGCAGTATTTT. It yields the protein CASSYSIGFSDTQYF.

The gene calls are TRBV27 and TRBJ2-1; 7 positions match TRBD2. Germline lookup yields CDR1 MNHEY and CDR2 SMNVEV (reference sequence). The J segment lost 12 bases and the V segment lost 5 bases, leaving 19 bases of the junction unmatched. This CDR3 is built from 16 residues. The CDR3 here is CASSLKTGGGSGVQFF. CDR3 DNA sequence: TGTGCCAGCAGTCTAAAGACGGGAGGAGGGTCTGGGGTGCAGTTCTTC.

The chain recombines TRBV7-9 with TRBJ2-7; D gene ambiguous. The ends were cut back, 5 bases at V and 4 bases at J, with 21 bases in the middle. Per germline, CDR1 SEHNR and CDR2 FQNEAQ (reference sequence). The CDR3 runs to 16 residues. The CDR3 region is CASSHPLDSGSYEQYF. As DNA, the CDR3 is TGTGCCAGCAGCCACCCCCTGGATTCGGGTTCGTACGAGCAGTACTTC.

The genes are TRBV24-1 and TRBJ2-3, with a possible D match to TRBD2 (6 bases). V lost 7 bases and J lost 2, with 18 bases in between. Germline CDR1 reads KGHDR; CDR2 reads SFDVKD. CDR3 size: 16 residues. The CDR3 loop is CATSERVGSFTDTQYF. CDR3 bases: TGTGCCACCAGCGAGAGGGTCGGGAGTTTCACAGATACGCAGTATTTT.